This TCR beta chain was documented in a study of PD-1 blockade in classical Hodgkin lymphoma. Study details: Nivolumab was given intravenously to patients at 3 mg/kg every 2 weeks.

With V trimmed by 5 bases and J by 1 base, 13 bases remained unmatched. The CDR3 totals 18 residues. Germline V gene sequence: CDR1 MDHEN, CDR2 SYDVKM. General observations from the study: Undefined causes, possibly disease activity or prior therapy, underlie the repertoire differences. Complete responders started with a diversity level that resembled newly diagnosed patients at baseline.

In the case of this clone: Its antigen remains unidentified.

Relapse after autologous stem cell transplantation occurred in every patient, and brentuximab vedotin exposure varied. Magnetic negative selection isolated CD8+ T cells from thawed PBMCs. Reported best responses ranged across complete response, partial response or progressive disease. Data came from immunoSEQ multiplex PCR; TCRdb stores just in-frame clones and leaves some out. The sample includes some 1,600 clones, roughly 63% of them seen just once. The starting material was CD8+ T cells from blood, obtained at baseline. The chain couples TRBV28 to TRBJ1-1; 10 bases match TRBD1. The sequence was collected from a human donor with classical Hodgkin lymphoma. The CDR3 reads CASSLFDRQGAENTEAFF. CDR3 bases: TGTGCCAGCAGTCTCTTCGACCGACAGGGGGCCGAGAACACTGAAGCTTTCTTT.